Following are 17 T cell receptor beta chains from one sample sequenced in a study of T-cell memory formation after mild COVID-19. Using its own MiXCR run on the 5' RACE reads, TCRdb lists one record per CDR3 protein. The sample yields 350,000 to 500,000 distinct CDR3 sequences, 23% seen once. Sequenced input: PBMCs or a T cell subset sorted from them (not recorded which). These TCRs come from an adult woman who had mild COVID-19 (a few samples of this study predate the infection). Cell type and time point are not known.

This clonotype was counted a few times. J is TRBJ2-7 and V is TRBV11-2; perhaps TRBD1 as D (5 bases). Trimming removed 6 bases from V and 1 base from J, with 10 bases in between. CDR3 size: 13 residues. Germline CDR1 and CDR2: SGHAT and FQNNGV. This CDR3 is CASSPRGSYEQYF. The CDR3 nucleotides are TGTGCCAGCAGTCCAAGGGGTTCCTACGAGCAGTACTTC.

This clonotype was counted only a few times. The chain recombines TRBV5-5 with TRBJ2-7; D not certain. The ends were cut back, 1 base at V and 6 bases at J, with 11 bases in the middle. Germline lookup yields CDR1 SGHKS and CDR2 YYEKEE (reference sequence). This CDR3 region has 13 residues. The CDR3 here is CASSLKENPEQYF. DNA for the CDR3: TGTGCCAGCAGCTTGAAGGAGAATCCCGAGCAGTACTTC.

V and J are TRBV20-1 and TRBJ1-1; 8 nucleotides agree with TRBD1. The CDR3 consists of 14 residues. The ends lost 6 bases at V and 3 bases at J; junction bases unmatched: 9. From germline, CDR1 is DFQATT and CDR2 SNEGSKA (reference sequence). The CDR3 nucleotides read TGCAGTGCAAAGAGAAGGACAGGGTACACTGAAGCTTTCTTT. Encoded protein: CSAKRRTGYTEAFF.

The table lists this clonotype with a few counts. J is TRBJ2-2 and V is TRBV6-1; 11 nucleotides line up with TRBD2. Trimming at V came to 7 bases and at J to 4 bases, leaving 2 bases not matched to a gene. The CDR3 is 14 residues long. Germline V lookup: CDR1 MNHNS, CDR2 SASEGT. For the CDR3, the DNA is TGTGCCAGCAACCTAGCGGGGGGCACCGGGGAGCTGTTTTTT. Translation gives CASNLAGGTGELFF.

This clonotype came up a few times. CDR3 nucleotides: TGCAGTGCTAGAGACCCAGAGCGGGGAACGAACACCGGGGAGCTGTTTTTT. It specifies CSARDPERGTNTGELFF. The rearrangement joins TRBV20-1 to TRBJ2-2; the match to TRBD2 covers 7 bases. The CDR3 is made up of 17 amino acids. Losses at the gene ends were 0 bases for V and 0 bases for J; bases not matched to a gene: 7. CDR1 is DFQATT, CDR2 SNEGSKA, per germline (reference sequence).

This clonotype was counted only a few times. This chain connects TRBV28 to TRBJ2-7, with 13 bases fitting TRBD2. The CDR3 covers 13 residues. Germline V gene data show CDR1 as MDHEN and CDR2 as SYDVKM. With 5 bases clipped from V and 11 bases from J, the junction kept 6 bases outside the gene matches. Written as DNA, the CDR3 is TGTGCCAGCAGTCCCGGACTAGCGGGAGTGGAGTACTTC. Translated, it gives CASSPGLAGVEYF.

The V gene is TRBV29-1, the J gene TRBJ2-1; D unresolved. The germline V and J ends were trimmed by 4 bases and 6 bases, with 13 bases remaining between them. The CDR3 covers 13 residues. CDR1 and CDR2 (germline): SQVTM, ANQGSEA. This CDR3 reads CSVVVGPGNEQFF. CDR3 nucleotide sequence: TGCAGCGTTGTTGTGGGCCCGGGCAATGAGCAGTTCTTC.

The sample holds a few counts of this clonotype. The gene calls are TRBV4-2 and TRBJ2-1; no reliable D call. The CDR3 totals 13 residues. The ends were cut back, 0 bases at V and 10 bases at J, with 10 bases in the middle. The V gene's germline CDR1 is LGHNA and CDR2 YNFKEQ. CDR3 DNA sequence: TGTGCCAGCAGCCAAGATGGGTCAGCGGAGCAGTTCTTC. This codes for CASSQDGSAEQFF.

The chain uses TRBV5-1 and TRBJ2-7, with D perhaps matching TRBD1 (6 bases). This CDR3 has 16 amino acids. The germline gives CDR1 SGHRS, CDR2 YFSETQ. V lost 0 bases to trimming and J lost 1 base, with 14 bases between them. This CDR3 is CASSLEGSRGSYEQYF. The CDR3 bases are TGCGCCAGCAGCTTGGAGGGGTCGAGGGGGTCCTACGAGCAGTACTTC.

In this sample, this clonotype turned up a few times. V usage is TRBV12-3 or TRBV12-4 and J usage is TRBJ1-1; 9 nucleotides line up with TRBD1. The CDR3 has 14 residues. Germline trimming cut 6 bases from V and 11 bases from J; bases unmatched to any gene: 13. CDR3 nucleotides: TGTGCCAGCAGGCGGGACAGGGCCCCTATTAGCGCTTTCTTT. Its translation: CASRRDRAPISAFF.

The chain recombines TRBV11-2 with TRBJ2-1; a possible D gene is TRBD2 (6 bases). CDR1 is SGHAT, CDR2 FQNNGV, per germline. V dropped 6 bases and J dropped 6 bases, with 24 bases sitting between them. CDR3 length: 17 amino acids. CDR3 sequence reads: CASRLGLGRQVVNEQFF. CDR3 DNA sequence: TGTGCCAGCAGACTCGGGTTGGGGAGGCAAGTGGTCAATGAGCAGTTCTTC.

This clonotype was found a few times. V usage is TRBV5-1 and J usage is TRBJ2-2; 11 bases are a match to TRBD2. CDR1 and CDR2 from the germline V gene are SGHRS and YFSETQ. CDR3 length: 16 amino acids. With V trimmed by 4 bases and J by 7 bases, 9 bases remained unmatched. The CDR3 reads CASSPRLAGMVGELFF. The CDR3 DNA is TGCGCCAGCAGCCCAAGACTAGCGGGAATGGTCGGGGAGCTGTTTTTT.

This clonotype showed up just a few times. V usage is TRBV6-5 and J usage is TRBJ2-7; D uncertain. The V and J ends lost 7 bases and 0 bases respectively, with 13 bases between them. The length of the CDR3 is 14 residues. Looked up from germline, CDR1 is MNHEY and CDR2 is SVGAGI. The CDR3 reads CASTPRFSSYEQYF. CDR3 DNA sequence: TGTGCCAGCACCCCCCGATTCAGCTCCTACGAGCAGTACTTC.

The chain carries TRBV5-1 and TRBJ2-5, with 11 bases lining up with TRBD1. The CDR3 consists of 15 residues. The trim removed 4 bases at V and 4 bases at J, leaving 6 bases unmatched. CDR1 and CDR2 from the germline V gene are SGHRS and YFSETQ. The CDR3 DNA sequence: TGCGCCAGCAGCGTCTCCGGGACAGGGGGAGAGACCCAGTACTTC. Protein product: CASSVSGTGGETQYF.

This clonotype appeared many times. The genes are TRBV24-1 and TRBJ2-2; no firm D call. CDR3 length: 13 amino acids. Germline CDR1 is KGHDR and CDR2 is SFDVKD. Trimming left V 8 bases short and J 6 bases short, with 12 bases between. The CDR3 reads CATTDFEAGELFF. In DNA form, the CDR3 reads TGTGCCACCACCGACTTTGAGGCCGGGGAGCTGTTTTTT.

This chain links TRBV5-1 with TRBJ1-6; no clear D. The CDR3 extends over 14 amino acids. V gave up 0 bases and J gave up 9 bases, with 10 bases separating them. Per the germline V gene, CDR1 is SGHRS and CDR2 is YFSETQ. CDR3 sequence: CASSLGRVSSPLHF. CDR3 DNA sequence: TGCGCCAGCAGCTTGGGAAGGGTATCTTCACCCCTCCACTTT.

This clonotype was seen a few times. This chain connects TRBV7-2 to TRBJ2-7, with D possibly called TRBD1 or TRBD2 (6 bases each). Germline assignment: CDR1 SGHTA and CDR2 FQGNSA. V lost 5 bases to trimming and J lost 2 bases, with 13 bases between them. This CDR3 has 14 residues. The CDR3 coding sequence is TGTGCCAGCAGCCCCGGCGGGACACCCTACGAGCAGTACTTC. Protein product: CASSPGGTPYEQYF.